The entry below describes one T cell receptor (beta chain). At the DNA level, this CDR3 is encoded by other sequences in the same sample as well. The data belong to a study of shared clonotypes between healthy human individuals. Study information: Aged 18 to 49, the donors were a couple of women and a few men.

Generated by immunoSEQ multiplex PCR, the TCRdb table keeps only in-frame clones and is missing some. The sample yields around 2.5 million clones, under 95% seen once. V was pared by 4 bases and J by 4 bases, with 5 bases between. Germline CDR1 SQVTM, CDR2 ANQGSEA. CDR3 length: 11 amino acids. The chain recombines TRBV29-1 with TRBJ1-3, with no clear D. Sequenced: naive CD4+ T cells from PBMCs. Subset denoted: CD45RA+ positively selected. This clonotype originated in a man younger than 35 in good health. Some clones in this sample may be carry-over from other donors' samples. CDR3 amino acids: CSVAHGNTIYF. Written as DNA, the CDR3 is TGCAGCGTTGCCCACGGAAACACCATATATTTT.